This TCR beta chain was captured in a study of blood T cell repertoires in COVID-19 (TCRdb year 2020). General notes on the study: Collaborator samples came from the United States, Italy and Spain and covered acute and convalescent phases of COVID-19. The prospective study material was composed of cDNA or gDNA derived from T cells, B-cell-depleted T cells, or PBMCs. The dataset comprised deeply sampled blood TCRbeta repertoires from subjects exposed to, actively infected with, or recovered from COVID-19. The repertoires were released in a freely available public database meant as a resource for research on the immune response to SARS-CoV-2. Samples were obtained from the ongoing ImmuneRACE study (first 160 participants) and from some 1,300 subjects provided by 6 global collaborators. Sample metadata almost always included a de-identified subject ID, COVID-19 status, age in years and sex. HLA class I and class II types, where available, came from metadata supplied by the sample provider rather than from assay-based typing. The paper's findings and limits, for the study overall: The amount of clinical and demographic metadata varied by source and participant and was provided uncurated.

As regards this clone: It has no known antigen specificity. No base-level quality is on record; no much larger clone is a single base apart.

In the prospective study, participants were about 18 to 95 years old, resided in about two dozen geographic areas of the United States, and were enrolled through a virtual design. In the prospective study, cohorts were assigned on the basis of participant-reported clinical history obtained from a screening survey and a study questionnaire. Recovered participants in ImmuneRACE Cohort 3 were defined by two consecutive negative NP/OP PCR tests, clearance by a healthcare professional, or resolution of symptoms. Mobile phlebotomists in the prospective study collected whole blood, serum and a nasopharyngeal or oropharyngeal swab from every participant. Prospective study participants could optionally give additional blood draws and questionnaires over a 2-month period. Blood samples from the prospective study were shipped frozen or at room temperature prior to DNA extraction. TCRbeta CDR3 regions were amplified from genomic DNA by means of the immunoSEQ Assay, a bias-controlled multiplex PCR. The original pipeline was this. Within the assay, amplification of reference gene primers was used to estimate how many nucleated cells each sample contained. Sequence reads were collapsed and filtered to measure the absolute abundance of every unique TCRbeta CDR3 rearrangement. Productive Simpson clonality was computed per sample as the square root of Simpson's diversity index over productive rearrangements. Entries here come from immuneACCESS through TCRdb and include only in-frame sequences with V and J called. Some clones fail to appear in such tables; in the studies checked, an unresolved V gene covers under half of the shortfall, and the cause of the remainder is unknown. The DNA gave D and trimming, while V, J and clone size come from that table. The sample table holds under 450,000 clones, of which roughly nine tenths were seen once. Of the sample, under 3% is held by the ten largest clones.

Material: PBMCs or T cells enriched from blood (not recorded which). The TCR sequence derives from a woman in her 30s who had recovered from COVID-19.

The nucleotide sequence is given as TGTGCCAGCAGCTCGACTAGCGGGGGGAATTACAATGAGCAGTTCTTC. Its protein product is CASSSTSGGNYNEQFF. The chain was built from TRBV7-6 and TRBJ2-1, with 13 bases in between that match TRBD2. V is cut back by 4 bases and J by 4 bases, with 4 bases in the junction unmatched. CDR1 and CDR2, looked up from the germline V gene, are SGHVS and FNYEAQ. Including the terminal cysteine and phenylalanine, the CDR3 comprises 16 residues. Only the CDR3 portion is preserved as DNA: 48 bases, with reading frame beginning at the first base.